This is a list of T cell receptor beta chains from one sample in a study of blood T cell repertoires in COVID-19. The protocol was immunoSEQ multiplex PCR, while the TCRdb copy is restricted to in-frame clones and leaves out a portion. Of some 340,000 clones in the sample, around 86% were seen once. Sequencing was done on a sample of PBMCs or T cells enriched from blood (not recorded which). The receptors derive from a woman between 45 and 60 years old who had recovered from COVID-19. The CDR3 runs from the conserved cysteine through the conserved F or W. The D gene is left open where the match is weak. The listing skips clone size in some rows; elsewhere it reads once, few, many or a size class.

V: TRBV9
size: NA
D: TRBD1
J: TRBJ1-6
CDR3: CASRGDRYNSPLHF
DNA: TGTGCCAGCAGGGGGGACAGATATAATTCACCCCTCCACTTT

V: TRBV7-9
size: NA
D: NA
J: TRBJ1-1
CDR3: CASSLVQGGTEAFF
DNA: TGTGCCAGCAGCTTGGTACAGGGTGGCACTGAAGCTTTCTTT

V: TRBV5-1
size: NA
D: NA
J: TRBJ2-7
CDR3: CASSLSQATYEQYF
DNA: TGCGCCAGCAGCTTGTCCCAGGCCACCTACGAGCAGTACTTC

V: TRBV4-2
size: NA
D: NA
J: TRBJ2-2
CDR3: CASSQDVPDNTGELFF
DNA: TGTGCCAGCAGCCAAGATGTGCCAGATAACACCGGGGAGCTGTTTTTT

V: TRBV6-5
size: NA
D: TRBD2
J: TRBJ2-7
CDR3: CASGTSGRGYEQYF
DNA: TGTGCCAGCGGGACTAGCGGGAGAGGCTACGAGCAGTACTTC

V: TRBV19
size: NA
D: TRBD1
J: TRBJ1-2
CDR3: CATKRTGANSGGFGYTF
DNA: TGTGCCACAAAAAGGACAGGGGCCAACTCAGGGGGATTTGGCTACACCTTC

V: TRBV6-5
size: NA
D: NA
J: TRBJ1-1
CDR3: CASSDGTNPEGAFF
DNA: TGTGCCAGCAGCGACGGGACAAACCCTGAGGGGGCTTTCTTT

V: TRBV6-4
size: few
D: TRBD1
J: TRBJ1-1
CDR3: CASSENWLLRGPAFF
DNA: TGTGCCAGCAGTGAAAATTGGCTGTTAAGGGGGCCAGCTTTCTTT

V: TRBV11-2
size: NA
D: NA
J: TRBJ1-1
CDR3: CASSLRDFRNTEAFF
DNA: TGTGCCAGCAGCTTGAGGGACTTCCGGAACACTGAAGCTTTCTTT

V: TRBV15
size: NA
D: NA
J: TRBJ1-2
CDR3: CATSRGVKGPNYGYTF
DNA: TGTGCCACCAGCAGAGGCGTAAAGGGGCCGAACTATGGCTACACCTTC

V: TRBV19
size: NA
D: NA
J: TRBJ2-2
CDR3: CASSLQITGELFF
DNA: TGTGCCAGTAGTCTACAGATCACCGGGGAGCTGTTTTTT

V: TRBV19
size: once
D: NA
J: TRBJ2-1
CDR3: CASSMMGGSYNEQFF
DNA: TGTGCCAGTAGTATGATGGGGGGCTCCTACAATGAGCAGTTCTTC

V: TRBV7-9
size: NA
D: NA
J: TRBJ1-5
CDR3: CASSSTASNQPQHF
DNA: TGTGCCAGCAGTTCGACAGCGAGCAATCAGCCCCAGCATTTT

V: TRBV5-5
size: NA
D: TRBD2
J: TRBJ2-7
CDR3: CASSSPGLGSSYEQYF
DNA: TGTGCCAGCAGCTCACCGGGACTAGGTAGCTCCTACGAGCAGTACTTC

V: TRBV6-6
size: NA
D: TRBD1
J: TRBJ1-2
CDR3: CASSIQGAQGYTF
DNA: TGTGCCAGCAGCATACAGGGGGCGCAAGGCTACACCTTC

V: TRBV2
size: NA
D: NA
J: TRBJ2-3
CDR3: CASSSIGGTQYF
DNA: TGTGCCAGCAGTTCGATTGGCGGTACGCAGTATTTT

V: TRBV30
size: NA
D: NA
J: TRBJ1-6
CDR3: CAWTRTRGAIRGSPLHF
DNA: TGTGCCTGGACCCGCACCCGGGGGGCTATAAGGGGTTCACCCCTCCACTTT

V: TRBV27
size: few
D: TRBD2
J: TRBJ2-7
CDR3: CASSRGLAGVSSEQYF
DNA: TGTGCCAGCAGTCGGGGACTAGCGGGAGTTTCCTCCGAGCAGTACTTC

V: TRBV21-1
size: NA
D: NA
J: TRBJ1-1
CDR3: CASSNMGHRNTEAFF
DNA: TGTGCCAGCAGCAATATGGGCCACCGGAACACTGAAGCTTTCTTT

V: TRBV11-3
size: NA
D: TRBD2
J: TRBJ2-1
CDR3: CASSFVAGGNNEQFF
DNA: TGTGCCAGCAGCTTCGTAGCGGGGGGCAACAATGAGCAGTTCTTC

V: TRBV6-5
size: NA
D: TRBD1
J: TRBJ1-2
CDR3: CASSYRDRGAGYTF
DNA: TGTGCCAGCAGTTATAGAGACAGGGGAGCTGGCTACACCTTC

V: TRBV6-1
size: NA
D: NA
J: TRBJ1-5
CDR3: CASSENPGWSNQPQHF
DNA: TGTGCCAGCAGTGAAAATCCGGGTTGGAGCAATCAGCCCCAGCATTTT

V: TRBV15
size: NA
D: TRBD2
J: TRBJ2-1
CDR3: CATSRVGTSAISYNEQFF
DNA: TGTGCCACCAGCAGAGTGGGAACTAGCGCCATCTCCTACAATGAGCAGTTCTTC

V: TRBV2
size: NA
D: TRBD2
J: TRBJ2-7
CDR3: CATLTSGGEKGNEQYF
DNA: TGTGCCACCTTGACTAGCGGGGGAGAAAAGGGTAACGAGCAGTACTTC

V: TRBV28
size: NA
D: NA
J: TRBJ2-7
CDR3: CASSFAGSSYEQYF
DNA: TGTGCCAGCAGCTTTGCCGGGTCCTCCTACGAGCAGTACTTC

V: TRBV7-9
size: NA
D: NA
J: TRBJ1-2
CDR3: CASLMEGRGDYGYTF
DNA: TGTGCCAGCCTCATGGAGGGGAGGGGGGACTATGGCTACACCTTC

V: TRBV19
size: NA
D: TRBD1
J: TRBJ1-5
CDR3: CASSGQGGYQPQHF
DNA: TGTGCCAGTAGCGGACAGGGAGGTTACCAGCCCCAGCATTTT

V: TRBV6-5
size: NA
D: TRBD1
J: TRBJ1-4
CDR3: CAYRGTDEKLFF
DNA: TGTGCCTATAGGGGGACAGATGAAAAACTGTTTTTT

V: TRBV2
size: NA
D: NA
J: TRBJ1-6
CDR3: CASNDRHNSPLHF
DNA: TGTGCCAGTAACGACAGACATAATTCACCCCTCCACTTT

V: TRBV6-2/TRBV6-3
size: NA
D: TRBD2
J: TRBJ2-3
CDR3: CASSFSAGLAGEDTQYF
DNA: TGTGCCAGCAGCTTTTCAGCCGGACTAGCGGGTGAGGATACGCAGTATTTT

V: TRBV6-5
size: NA
D: TRBD1
J: TRBJ1-6
CDR3: CASSFQQGHNSPLHF
DNA: TGTGCCAGCAGTTTCCAACAGGGGCATAATTCACCCCTCCACTTT

V: TRBV7-2
size: NA
D: NA
J: TRBJ2-3
CDR3: CASSLTGLADYTDTQYF
DNA: TGTGCCAGCAGCCTTACCGGATTAGCGGATTACACAGATACGCAGTATTTT

V: TRBV11-2
size: NA
D: TRBD1
J: TRBJ1-6
CDR3: CASSLVGTGLSSYNSPLHF
DNA: TGTGCCAGCAGCTTAGTCGGGACAGGCTTAAGCTCCTATAATTCACCCCTCCACTTT

V: TRBV30
size: NA
D: NA
J: TRBJ1-2
CDR3: CAWSSRRDYGYTF
DNA: TGTGCCTGGAGCAGTCGACGGGACTATGGCTACACCTTC

V: TRBV11-2
size: NA
D: NA
J: TRBJ1-1
CDR3: CASSLGVKGGNTEAFF
DNA: TGTGCCAGCAGCTTAGGGGTGAAGGGAGGGAACACTGAAGCTTTCTTT

V: TRBV4-2
size: NA
D: TRBD2
J: TRBJ2-5
CDR3: CASSQGTSGRLLKGETQYF
DNA: TGTGCCAGCAGCCAAGGGACTAGCGGGAGACTCTTAAAAGGGGAGACCCAGTACTTC

V: TRBV18
size: NA
D: NA
J: TRBJ2-3
CDR3: CASSPVRGADTQYF
DNA: TGTGCCAGCTCACCGGTCAGGGGAGCAGATACGCAGTATTTT

V: TRBV30
size: NA
D: NA
J: TRBJ1-1
CDR3: CACSGQGTAEAFF
DNA: TGTGCCTGCAGCGGGCAGGGAACGGCTGAAGCTTTCTTT

V: TRBV19
size: NA
D: NA
J: TRBJ2-4
CDR3: CASSMLTVAKNIQYF
DNA: TGTGCCAGTAGTATGCTAACTGTAGCCAAAAACATTCAGTACTTC

V: TRBV6-2/TRBV6-3
size: NA
D: TRBD2
J: TRBJ2-1
CDR3: CASSYSGGGPQFF
DNA: TGTGCCAGCAGTTACTCGGGGGGAGGGCCCCAGTTCTTC

V: TRBV11-2
size: NA
D: NA
J: TRBJ1-2
CDR3: CASSPAGFNYGYTF
DNA: TGTGCCAGCAGCCCGGCGGGTTTCAACTATGGCTACACCTTC

V: TRBV7-9
size: NA
D: TRBD1
J: TRBJ2-7
CDR3: CASSPIGQGTYEQYF
DNA: TGTGCCAGCAGCCCCATTGGACAGGGGACCTACGAGCAGTACTTC

V: TRBV29-1
size: NA
D: NA
J: TRBJ1-2
CDR3: CSVEDTGNYGYTF
DNA: TGCAGCGTAGAAGACACCGGTAACTATGGCTACACCTTC

V: TRBV2
size: NA
D: NA
J: TRBJ1-2
CDR3: CASSEGTGSAYGYTF
DNA: TGTGCCAGCAGTGAAGGTACAGGGTCGGCCTATGGCTACACCTTC

V: TRBV5-8
size: NA
D: TRBD1
J: TRBJ2-3
CDR3: CASSQDRGTDTQYF
DNA: TGTGCCAGCAGCCAGGACAGGGGCACAGATACGCAGTATTTT

V: TRBV7-2
size: NA
D: NA
J: TRBJ2-6
CDR3: CASSRTGSGANVLTF
DNA: TGTGCCAGCAGCAGAACAGGGTCTGGGGCCAACGTCCTGACTTTC

V: TRBV18
size: NA
D: NA
J: TRBJ1-4
CDR3: CASSEGGGRHEKLFF
DNA: TGTGCCAGCTCCGAGGGCGGGGGACGGCATGAAAAACTGTTTTTT

V: TRBV4-1
size: NA
D: NA
J: TRBJ1-2
CDR3: CASSQVFRGIGGTF
DNA: TGTGCCAGCAGCCAAGTCTTCCGGGGAATCGGAGGCACCTTC

V: TRBV7-2
size: NA
D: NA
J: TRBJ1-2
CDR3: CASSLDSLNYGYTF
DNA: TGTGCCAGCAGCTTAGACAGTCTAAACTATGGCTACACCTTC

V: TRBV11-1
size: NA
D: NA
J: TRBJ1-1
CDR3: CASSLLGSLNTEAFF
DNA: TGTGCCAGCAGCCTCCTGGGCAGTTTGAACACTGAAGCTTTCTTT

V: TRBV28
size: NA
D: NA
J: TRBJ1-2
CDR3: CASSRVDYGYTF
DNA: TGTGCCAGCAGCAGGGTGGACTATGGCTACACCTTC

V: TRBV6-5
size: NA
D: NA
J: TRBJ2-7
CDR3: CATNDGAWAEQYF
DNA: TGTGCCACGAACGATGGGGCGTGGGCCGAGCAGTACTTC

V: TRBV7-9
size: NA
D: TRBD1
J: TRBJ1-3
CDR3: CASSPLGQSKSNTIYF
DNA: TGTGCCAGCAGCCCTCTGGGACAGTCTAAGTCAAACACCATATATTTT

V: TRBV11-2
size: NA
D: NA
J: TRBJ1-2
CDR3: CASSSGPENGYTF
DNA: TGTGCCAGCAGCTCTGGCCCAGAAAATGGCTACACCTTC